Detailed here is one T cell receptor beta chain. Its specific antigen is unknown. No base qualities exist here, and no much larger clone lies one base off it. The immunoSEQ Assay, a bias-controlled multiplex PCR, was used to amplify TCRbeta CDR3 regions from genomic DNA. From the authors' description of their analysis: Nucleated cell counts per sample were estimated from amplification of reference gene primers within the assay. Sequence reads were collapsed and filtered to measure the absolute abundance of every unique TCRbeta CDR3 rearrangement. For each sample, productive Simpson clonality was calculated by taking the square root of Simpson's diversity index across productive rearrangements. The table was pulled from immuneACCESS by TCRdb, which kept in-frame rearrangements only. Such tables lose some clones; where checked, under half of the loss comes from unresolved V genes, and the rest has no known cause. From that table come the V and J calls and clone size; the DNA was used to work out D and trimming. The sample table holds a few hundred thousand clones, of which 88% were seen once. The ten largest clones represent just over 1% of the sample.

This sample was taken from a study of blood T cell repertoires in COVID-19 (dated by TCRdb to 2019 to 2021). As for the study more broadly: Collaborator samples came from the United States, Italy and Spain and covered acute and convalescent phases of COVID-19. Deeply sampled blood TCRbeta repertoires from subjects exposed to, actively infected with, or recovered from COVID-19 were included in the dataset. Sample metadata almost always included a de-identified subject ID, COVID-19 status, age in years and sex. The material from the prospective study consisted of cDNA or gDNA derived from T cells, B-cell-depleted T cells, or PBMCs. Where available, HLA class I and class II types were obtained from metadata supplied by the sample provider rather than from assay-based typing. A freely available public database, intended as a resource for researchers studying the immune response to SARS-CoV-2, is where the repertoires were released. Samples came from the ongoing ImmuneRACE study (first 160 participants) plus 1,254 subjects from 6 global collaborators.

Findings and caveats that apply to the study as a whole: The quantity of clinical and demographic metadata differed by source and by participant and was supplied without curation.

Looking up the germline V gene yields CDR1 SGHTA and CDR2 FQGNSA. From its cysteine to its phenylalanine, the CDR3 spans 14 amino acids. Just CDR3 DNA is preserved here, 42 bases in frame from base 1. V lost 5 bases and J lost 8 bases; the stretch between them is 18 bases long. Participants in the prospective study were aged roughly 18 to 89 years, lived in 20 to 30 United States geographic areas, and enrolled through a virtual design. In the prospective study, cohorts were assigned on the basis of participant-reported clinical history obtained from a screening survey and a study questionnaire. A participant counted as exposed if, within 2 weeks of entering the study, that participant had been in contact with someone who had a PCR-confirmed or clinician-diagnosed COVID-19 case. In the prospective study, mobile phlebotomists collected whole blood, serum and a nasopharyngeal or oropharyngeal swab from each participant. Participants in the prospective study had the option to provide additional blood draws and questionnaires over a 2-month period. Blood samples from the prospective study were shipped frozen or at room temperature prior to DNA extraction.

Material: PBMCs or T cells enriched from blood (not recorded which). The source of this sequence is a woman aged 25 to 45 who had been exposed to COVID-19. The V and J genes are TRBV7-2 and TRBJ1-2; the D gene is possibly TRBD1, with 6 bases matching. The bases are TGTGCCAGCAGCAACCGGGACATGACCTCCGGCTACACCTTC. Its coded protein is CASSNRDMTSGYTF.